These 3 T cell receptor beta chains share one sample of origin, sequenced in a study of neurological immune-mediated disorders (dated by TCRdb to the late 2010s). Receptors were amplified or captured by 5' RACE. The run used an Illumina HiSeq 2500. TCRdb handled the public reads itself, with Q25 trimming in fastp and clone calling in MiXCR, and kept productive beta chains. A single entry per CDR3 protein holds the most common genes and DNA from its merged rows. This sample holds more than 50,000 distinct CDR3 sequences; around 24% were observed only once. The top ten constitute less than 6% of the sample. This specimen's time point label, interpreted: technical triplicate 2. Sequenced sample: PBMCs. Source of these receptors: a man in his sixties with HTLV-1-associated myelopathy (HAM/TSP).

The chain employs TRBV29-1 and TRBJ1-1, with D tentatively TRBD1 (5 bases). V was cut by 7 bases and J by 6 bases, with 18 bases left in between. The CDR3 is 13 amino acids. In germline, CDR1 is SQVTM, CDR2 ANQGSEA. The CDR3 protein is CSGERDPGAEAFF. CDR3 nucleotides: TGCAGCGGTGAGAGGGACCCCGGAGCTGAAGCTTTCTTT.

V is TRBV20-1 and J is TRBJ2-5; TRBD2 matches 11 bases. The length of the CDR3 is 16 residues. Germline V CDR1 and CDR2: DFQATT, SNEGSKA (reference sequence). J was trimmed by 5 bases and V by 2 bases; bases with no gene match: 10. As DNA, the CDR3 is TGCAGTGCTAGAAATGTAGCGGGAGGGCCGGGGGAGACCCAGTACTTC. This encodes CSARNVAGGPGETQYF.

The rearrangement joins TRBV29-1 to TRBJ2-7, with D possibly being TRBD1 (6 bases). Germline V gene sequence: CDR1 SQVTM, CDR2 ANQGSEA. CDR3 length equals 15 residues. Trimming pared 5 bases from V and 5 bases from J, leaving 22 bases between. CDR3 residues: CSVTVIGQRINEQYF. In DNA, the CDR3 is TGCAGCGTTACAGTGATAGGACAGCGCATCAACGAGCAGTACTTC.